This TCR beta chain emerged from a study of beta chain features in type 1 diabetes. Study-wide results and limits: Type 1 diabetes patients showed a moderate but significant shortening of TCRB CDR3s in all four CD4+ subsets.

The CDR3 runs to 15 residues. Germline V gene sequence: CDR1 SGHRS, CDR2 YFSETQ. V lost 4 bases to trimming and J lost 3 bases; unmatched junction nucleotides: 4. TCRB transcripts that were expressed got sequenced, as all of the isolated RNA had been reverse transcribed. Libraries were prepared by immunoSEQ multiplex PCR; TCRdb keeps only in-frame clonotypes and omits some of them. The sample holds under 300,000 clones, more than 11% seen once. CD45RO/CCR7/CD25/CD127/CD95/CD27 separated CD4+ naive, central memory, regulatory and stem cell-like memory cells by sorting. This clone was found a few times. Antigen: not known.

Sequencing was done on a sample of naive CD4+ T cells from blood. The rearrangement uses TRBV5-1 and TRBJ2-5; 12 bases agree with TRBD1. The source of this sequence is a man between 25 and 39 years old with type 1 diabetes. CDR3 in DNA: TGCGCCAGCAGCCGAGGGACAGGGGGCGAAGAGACCCAGTACTTC. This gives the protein CASSRGTGGEETQYF.